A selection of T cell receptor beta chains follows, all from one sample in a study of T cell changes during pregnancy in multiple sclerosis. Libraries were prepared by immunoSEQ multiplex PCR; TCRdb keeps only in-frame clonotypes and omits some of them. The sample shows under 110,000 clones, 85% to 95% of them seen only once. Source: peripheral blood, taken after pregnancy. These receptors all stem from a female donor with multiple sclerosis, enrolled in a pregnancy study. The CDR3 runs from the conserved cysteine through the conserved F or W. Each record gives: D gene, V gene, J gene, clone size, CDR3 DNA, CDR3 protein. D genes are given only for firm matches. Clone size appears in some rows only: once, few, many, or a class for an expanded clone.

D: NA
V: TRBV7-2
J: TRBJ2-5
size: NA
DNA: TGTGCCAGCAGCTTAGCTAGCCTCCAAGAGACCCAGTACTTC
CDR3: CASSLASLQETQYF

D: TRBD2
V: TRBV4-1
J: TRBJ2-5
size: NA
DNA: TGCGCCAGCAGCCACCTGACTAGCGGGAGTGGGAGAGAGACCCAGTACTTC
CDR3: CASSHLTSGSGRETQYF

D: NA
V: TRBV6-1
J: TRBJ1-2
size: NA
DNA: TGTGCCAGTATCGGGGGTGGCTACACCTTC
CDR3: CASIGGGYTF

D: NA
V: TRBV30
J: TRBJ2-3
size: NA
DNA: TGTGCCTGGAGTCGTGGGAGAGGAACAGATACGCAGTATTTT
CDR3: CAWSRGRGTDTQYF

D: TRBD1
V: TRBV18
J: TRBJ1-2
size: NA
DNA: TGTGCCAGCTCCCCGGGGACAGCCTCAGAAGTCCTCTTCTATGGCTACACCTTC
CDR3: CASSPGTASEVLFYGYTF

D: NA
V: TRBV7-2
J: TRBJ2-2
size: NA
DNA: TGTGCCAGCAGCGTATCCCAGGGTCAGGGCACCGGGGAGCTGTTTTTT
CDR3: CASSVSQGQGTGELFF

D: NA
V: TRBV5-1
J: TRBJ1-1
size: NA
DNA: TGCGCCAGCAGCACCGGGGTAGGAACTGAAGCTTTCTTT
CDR3: CASSTGVGTEAFF

D: NA
V: TRBV7-9
J: TRBJ1-5
size: NA
DNA: TGTGCCAGCAGCTTAGAGCTGACAGGAAATAGCAATCAGCCCCAGCATTTT
CDR3: CASSLELTGNSNQPQHF

D: NA
V: TRBV11-2
J: TRBJ1-5
size: NA
DNA: TGTGCCAGCAGCTTAGGGGCAGGGGCTCAGCCCCAGCATTTT
CDR3: CASSLGAGAQPQHF

D: NA
V: TRBV6-1
J: TRBJ1-2
size: once
DNA: TGTGCCAGCAGTGACAGCGGGACGGCGAGCTACACCTTC
CDR3: CASSDSGTASYTF

D: NA
V: TRBV6-5
J: TRBJ1-5
size: NA
DNA: TGTGCCAGCAGTTACTCTAGCCGAGACAGGAATCAGCCCCAGCATTTT
CDR3: CASSYSSRDRNQPQHF

D: NA
V: TRBV28
J: TRBJ1-1
size: NA
DNA: TGTGCCAGCAGAGGCGGACAGCCCCGTGAAGCTTTCTTT
CDR3: CASRGGQPREAFF

D: NA
V: TRBV28
J: TRBJ2-2
size: NA
DNA: TGTGCCAGCAGTCCCTATTGGGGAGTGAACACCGGGGAGCTGTTTTTT
CDR3: CASSPYWGVNTGELFF

D: NA
V: TRBV6-1
J: TRBJ2-7
size: NA
DNA: TGTGCCAGCGCAGGTAACTACGAGCAGTACTTC
CDR3: CASAGNYEQYF

D: TRBD1
V: TRBV19
J: TRBJ1-5
size: NA
DNA: TGTGCCAGTAGCAGCGGGACAGGGGCTCAGCCCCAGCATTTT
CDR3: CASSSGTGAQPQHF

D: TRBD1
V: TRBV12-5
J: TRBJ2-3
size: NA
DNA: TGTGCTAGTGGTCCGGGGGACAGGGTAACGGCAGATACGCAGTATTTT
CDR3: CASGPGDRVTADTQYF

D: NA
V: TRBV2
J: TRBJ2-2
size: NA
DNA: TGTGCCAGCAGATCGGGACTTTTCACCGGGGAGCTGTTTTTT
CDR3: CASRSGLFTGELFF

D: NA
V: TRBV7-3
J: TRBJ2-2
size: NA
DNA: TGTGCCAGCAGCTTAGGGCCAGCAGGCGGGGAGCTGTTTTTT
CDR3: CASSLGPAGGELFF

D: NA
V: TRBV7-2
J: TRBJ2-7
size: NA
DNA: TGTGCCAGCAGCTTAAGGGTCCGGGACTCCTCCTACGAGCAGTACTTC
CDR3: CASSLRVRDSSYEQYF

D: TRBD1
V: TRBV29-1
J: TRBJ1-1
size: once
DNA: TGCAGCGTTGAAAGGAGGGACAGGGGTGGCACTGAAGCTTTCTTT
CDR3: CSVERRDRGGTEAFF

D: NA
V: TRBV27
J: TRBJ1-1
size: once
DNA: TGTGCCAGCAGTTTATCACCTCGGGGGAACACTGAAGCTTTCTTT
CDR3: CASSLSPRGNTEAFF

D: TRBD1
V: TRBV19
J: TRBJ1-2
size: once
DNA: TGTGCCAGTAGTATAACCCACGACAGGGTTGGGGGCTACACCTTC
CDR3: CASSITHDRVGGYTF

D: NA
V: TRBV4-1
J: TRBJ1-5
size: NA
DNA: TGCGCCAGCAGCCAAGTTCTCGGTAGCAATCAGCCCCAGCATTTT
CDR3: CASSQVLGSNQPQHF

D: NA
V: TRBV2
J: TRBJ2-2
size: NA
DNA: TGTGCCAGCAGTGTCAAAGCCCGAGGGACCGGGGAGCTGTTTTTT
CDR3: CASSVKARGTGELFF

D: TRBD1
V: TRBV25-1
J: TRBJ2-2
size: NA
DNA: TGTGCCAGCAGCGGGACAGGGTACACCGGGGAGCTGTTTTTT
CDR3: CASSGTGYTGELFF

D: NA
V: TRBV27
J: TRBJ1-4
size: NA
DNA: TGTGCCAGCAGTTTACATCTGCGGACAACTAATGAAAAACTGTTTTTT
CDR3: CASSLHLRTTNEKLFF

D: TRBD1
V: TRBV7-9
J: TRBJ2-6
size: NA
DNA: TGTGCCAGCAGCGTGGACAGGTCCCCCTCTGGGGCCAACGTCCTGACTTTC
CDR3: CASSVDRSPSGANVLTF

D: TRBD1
V: TRBV7-6
J: TRBJ1-3
size: NA
DNA: TGTGCCAGCAGCTTAGGGGACAGCCTGAGCTCTGGAAACACCATATATTTT
CDR3: CASSLGDSLSSGNTIYF

D: TRBD1
V: TRBV19
J: TRBJ2-4
size: NA
DNA: TGTGCCAGTAGTCTCGGACAGGGGGCATTAGCCAAAAACATTCAGTACTTC
CDR3: CASSLGQGALAKNIQYF